A selection of T cell receptor beta chains follows, all from one sample in a study of CD8 T cells in ankylosing spondylitis. TCRdb independently ran MiXCR on the 5' RACE reads; one entry per CDR3 protein. Found here are 200,000 to 250,000 distinct CDR3 sequences, about 10% of them singletons; the top ten hold 6% to 8.5%. Sequencing was performed on blood, either unsorted or a sorted T cell fraction (not recorded which). The receptors originated from a male donor with ankylosing spondylitis or in good health (not recorded which). The CDR3 runs from the conserved cysteine through the conserved F or W. A D gene is named only where the DNA matches it firmly. Size values are once, few and many counts, or a class for expanded clones, and some rows have none.

V	J	size	D	CDR3	DNA
TRBV6-6	TRBJ1-2	many	TRBD1	CASSPTGINYGYTF	TGTGCCAGCAGTCCGACAGGGATTAACTATGGCTACACCTTC
TRBV12-3/TRBV12-4	TRBJ2-7	many	.	CASSPASSYEQYF	TGTGCCAGCAGCCCCGCGAGCTCCTACGAGCAGTACTTC
TRBV6-1	TRBJ1-4	few	.	CASSEGQTGAGKLFF	TGTGCCAGCAGTGAAGGGCAAACCGGGGCCGGAAAACTGTTTTTT
TRBV4-2	TRBJ1-1	.	.	CASSQDNGEDTEAFF	TGTGCCAGCAGCCAAGATAACGGGGAGGACACTGAAGCTTTCTTT
TRBV5-1	TRBJ1-1	.	.	CASSFGGARVEAFF	TGCGCCAGCAGCTTCGGTGGGGCCCGGGTTGAAGCTTTCTTT
TRBV9	TRBJ2-7	few	.	CASSASGGGEQYF	TGTGCCAGCAGCGCTTCGGGTGGTGGGGAGCAGTACTTC
TRBV6-2/TRBV6-3	TRBJ2-2	.	.	CASSYGLVTGELFF	TGTGCCAGCAGTTACGGATTGGTCACCGGGGAGCTGTTTTTT
TRBV5-1	TRBJ2-2	many	TRBD1	CASSAGTGYTGELFF	TGCGCCAGCAGCGCAGGGACAGGGTACACCGGGGAGCTGTTTTTT
TRBV5-6	TRBJ1-2	many	.	CASSLAVGTISYGYTF	TGTGCCAGCAGCTTGGCAGTAGGGACAATAAGCTATGGCTACACCTTC
TRBV20-1	TRBJ2-7	many	.	CSVAKPYREAYEQYF	TGCAGTGTCGCGAAACCATACAGGGAAGCCTACGAGCAGTACTTC
TRBV20-1	TRBJ2-1	few	.	CSARGSRGSYNEQFF	TGCAGTGCTAGAGGGAGTCGAGGCTCCTACAATGAGCAGTTCTTC
TRBV6-5	TRBJ2-3	.	.	CASSYDGDGTDTQYF	TGTGCCAGCAGTTACGACGGAGACGGGACAGATACGCAGTATTTT
TRBV28	TRBJ2-5	many	TRBD2	CASIPGTRRGTQYF	TGTGCCAGCATTCCCGGGACTAGACGCGGGACCCAGTACTTC
TRBV20-1	TRBJ1-6	.	.	CSARPGAGRSSPLHF	TGCAGTGCTAGGCCCGGGGCAGGGCGGAGTTCACCCCTCCACTTT
TRBV28	TRBJ2-1	.	TRBD2	CASSFGLAVSYNEQFF	TGTGCCAGCAGTTTCGGACTAGCGGTCTCCTACAATGAGCAGTTCTTC
TRBV5-1	TRBJ1-2	many	.	CASSLMRDSGYTF	TGCGCCAGCAGCTTGATGCGGGATTCTGGCTACACCTTC
TRBV29-1	TRBJ1-5	.	.	CSVVEMGQPQHF	TGCAGCGTTGTCGAGATGGGTCAGCCCCAGCATTTT
TRBV5-1	TRBJ2-7	few	.	CASSLEGRVSYEQYF	TGCGCCAGCAGCTTGGAAGGGCGGGTGAGCTACGAGCAGTACTTC
TRBV7-6	TRBJ1-6	many	.	CASSYSSYNSPLHF	TGTGCCAGCAGCTACAGCTCCTATAATTCACCCCTCCACTTT
TRBV7-9	TRBJ2-1	few	.	CASSTPGSGEQFF	TGTGCCAGCAGCACTCCAGGGTCCGGTGAGCAGTTCTTC
TRBV20-1	TRBJ2-1	many	.	CSARSGQGQFF	TGCAGTGCTAGATCGGGGCAGGGGCAGTTCTTC
TRBV5-1	TRBJ2-7	many	.	CASSLGSIPRYEQYF	TGCGCCAGCAGCTTGGGTAGCATCCCACGCTACGAGCAGTACTTC
TRBV20-1	TRBJ2-7	many	TRBD1	CSGQGAYEQYF	TGCAGTGGGCAGGGGGCTTACGAGCAGTACTTC
TRBV5-1	TRBJ1-1	many	.	CASSLGQAVNTEAFF	TGCGCCAGCAGCTTGGGCCAGGCAGTGAACACTGAAGCTTTCTTT
TRBV10-3	TRBJ1-2	many	.	CAISDRENYGYTF	TGTGCCATCAGTGATCGGGAAAACTATGGCTACACCTTC
TRBV20-1	TRBJ1-5	many	.	CSATLRGGNQPQHF	TGCAGTGCTACTTTGAGAGGAGGCAATCAGCCCCAGCATTTT
TRBV12-3/TRBV12-4	TRBJ2-1	many	.	CASSLEDYNEQFF	TGTGCCAGCAGTCTGGAGGATTACAATGAGCAGTTCTTC
TRBV12-3/TRBV12-4	TRBJ2-4	.	.	CASSTWVPDIQYF	TGTGCCAGCAGTACCTGGGTTCCGGACATTCAGTACTTC
TRBV7-9	TRBJ1-2	.	TRBD1	CASAQGANYGYTF	TGTGCCAGCGCCCAGGGGGCGAACTATGGCTACACCTTC
TRBV5-6	TRBJ2-7	many	.	CASSLGRRGASYEQYF	TGTGCCAGCAGCTTGGGCCGTAGGGGGGCCTCCTACGAGCAGTACTTC
TRBV5-1	TRBJ2-7	once	.	CASSPWGGEQYF	TGCGCCAGCAGCCCATGGGGCGGCGAGCAGTACTTC
TRBV3-1	TRBJ1-1	many	.	CASSQVENTEAFF	TGTGCCAGCAGCCAAGTGGAGAACACTGAAGCTTTCTTT
TRBV19	TRBJ2-7	few	.	CASSISGQSYYEQYF	TGTGCCAGTAGTATTTCTGGACAGAGCTACTACGAGCAGTACTTC
TRBV5-1	TRBJ1-5	many	.	CASSYRTESDVSNQPQHF	TGCGCCAGCAGCTACCGGACCGAAAGTGACGTTAGCAATCAGCCCCAGCATTTT
TRBV20-1	TRBJ2-2	many	.	CSASSGADTGELFF	TGCAGTGCTAGTTCGGGGGCAGACACCGGGGAGCTGTTTTTT